This entry is about one T cell receptor beta chain. V was trimmed by 0 bases and J by 6 bases, leaving 9 bases between them. Germline values: CDR1 MNHNY, CDR2 SVGAGI (reference sequence). The CDR3 runs 13 residues. These data are taken from a study of OX40 agonist ivuxolimab in advanced cancers. Repertoires were generated with immunoSEQ multiplex PCR, while TCRdb's copy carries only in-frame clones and drops some. The profile shows 66,000 or so clones, less than 85% of them singletons. This sequence was found in an adult with an advanced solid tumor such as melanoma, head and neck, liver or kidney cancer. V gene TRBV6-6 combines with J gene TRBJ2-7; D is undetermined. The sequenced sample was CD4+ or CD8+ T cells sorted from blood, obtained in a trial of the OX40 agonist ivuxolimab. CDR3 DNA: TGTGCCAGCAGTTACTCGGGCATCTCCGAGCAGTACTTC. Its translation is CASSYSGISEQYF.